This T cell receptor beta chain was identified in a study of cytomegalovirus exposure and HLA in healthy donors. Notes on the study in general: A later analysis found most CMV-associated TCR beta chains apparently HLA-restricted. It emerged from a later analysis that several of the most significant clusters appeared to be linked to common viral pathogens. Reported performance of the classifier showed diagnosis of cytomegalovirus status with high specificity and sensitivity.

V shed 2 bases and J 5 bases; nucleotides not matched to a gene: 8. Looked up from germline, CDR1 is SGHNT and CDR2 is YYREEE (reference sequence). This CDR3 contains 16 residues. With respect to this clone: Its specificity is not known.

When sampled, the donors appeared nominally healthy, though they likely had unrecorded immune exposures. Primers included in the PCR were 60 Vbeta and 13 Jbeta primers. Repertoires were generated with immunoSEQ multiplex PCR, while TCRdb's copy carries only in-frame clones and drops some. The sample lists more than 100,000 clones; about 76% were seen once. Sequencing used PBMCs. This TCR came from a man between 60 and 75 years old in good health and CMV-seropositive. The chain joins TRBV5-4 to TRBJ2-5; 11 bases fit TRBD2. The CDR3 nucleotides are TGTGCCAGCAGCTTATACTTAGCGGGGGGGAAGGAGACCCAGTACTTC. Translation gives CASSLYLAGGKETQYF.